This record covers a single T cell receptor (beta chain). No antigen is known for it. The sample holds no much larger clone one base away, and base qualities are not on file. The data were taken from a study of blood T cells in healthy people across ages (dated by TCRdb to 2014 to 2015). With regard to the full study: Template switching captured roughly one uniquely barcoded TCR beta cDNA molecule per two T cells in model experiments. To avoid experimental bias, donors of different ages were spread randomly across the sequencing lanes. Age-related changes in TCR beta repertoire diversity were measured in the study by deep sequencing normalized with unique cDNA molecular identifiers. The donors were split into four age groups: young (average 16 years), middle-aged (around 37), aged (62) and long-lived (about 74). The study analyzed two additional independent replicas of 1 million unique cDNA reads from the same blood draw for two donors, one aged 18 to 30 and one aged 80 or older. The investigation overall reported the following: A strong correlation was found between observed TCR beta diversity and the percentage of naive T cells measured by flow cytometry. The CMV infection status of donors was not known, potentially confounding age-related changes in expanded clonotypes. Conclusive comparison of naive and antigen-experienced compartments was prevented by the profiling of bulk unsorted PBMCs. As age increased, observed TCR beta diversity per million T cells dropped in a roughly linear way, and a significant reduction was already evident by age 40. Estimates of total diversity from one million sequenced T cells were regarded as lower bounds and underestimates. Compared with the aged group, the long-lived group had more naive CD4+ T cells, fewer expanded clones and increased TCR diversity, suggesting age selection.

The junction shows trimming of 3 bases on V and 2 bases on J, and the gene matches do not reach 7 bases of it. The CDR3 numbers 15 residues from cysteine through phenylalanine. Just CDR3 DNA is preserved here, 45 bases in frame from base 1. CDR1 and CDR2 were assigned from the germline V gene (reference sequence) as DFQATT and SNEGSKA. Systemically healthy Caucasian individuals from Russia, approximately 39 in total and aged about 6 to 100 years, were included as donors. Approximately 10 milliliters of peripheral blood were collected from each donor into EDTA-treated Vacutainer tubes. Ficoll-Paque density-gradient centrifugation was used to isolate PBMCs, with at least 6.5 million per sample. Trizol reagent was used to extract total RNA from the PBMCs, yielding at least 5.5 micrograms per sample. The percentages of naive CD45RAhigh/CD27high T cells were determined by flow cytometry on a PBMC aliquot from every donor.

Receptor amplification or capture employed 5' RACE. The instrument given in TCRdb is Illumina HiSeq 2500. The second PCR ran for about 7 to 11 cycles and used a J-beta primer mix along with a sample-barcoded 5' primer. A unique molecular identifier was introduced onto each TCR beta cDNA molecule by a template-switch 5' adaptor carrying 12 random nucleotides. Each sample yielded at least 3 million CDR3-containing paired-end reads. First-strand cDNA was synthesized from all RNA with the Mint cDNA synthesis kit, primed by a TRBC-specific oligonucleotide. After uracil-DNA glycosylase treatment, a first 18-cycle PCR used universal primers M1SS and BC2_uni_R on all cDNA. In the authors' own workflow: Each sample was normalized by randomly selecting 1 million high-quality reads, each carrying a distinct molecular identifier. Reads with shared molecular identifiers were discarded instead of being binned into consensus sequences. MiTCR, set to a Q25 quality threshold and the strictest error-elimination algorithm, was used for CDR3 identification, clonotype clustering and error correction. A nonparametric unseen species model with Euler transformation was used to estimate a lower bound on total TCR beta diversity. TCRdb reran the public reads through fastp at Q25 and MiXCR, keeping productive beta chains. Rows are combined by CDR3 protein, so each entry shows the most common genes and DNA. The V and J calls shown here were made by TCRdb, not taken from the authors' results. The sample table holds roughly 800,000 distinct CDR3 sequences, of which roughly 50% were seen once. About 42% of the sample comes from the top ten.

The receptor was derived from a man older than 75 in good health. The rearrangement combines TRBV20-1 with TRBJ2-3, with 8 middle bases fitting TRBD1. Input material: blood. Here is the DNA: TGCAGTGCTAGGGACAGGGTCACCCCCACAGATACGCAGTATTTT. Translated, this is CSARDRVTPTDTQYF.